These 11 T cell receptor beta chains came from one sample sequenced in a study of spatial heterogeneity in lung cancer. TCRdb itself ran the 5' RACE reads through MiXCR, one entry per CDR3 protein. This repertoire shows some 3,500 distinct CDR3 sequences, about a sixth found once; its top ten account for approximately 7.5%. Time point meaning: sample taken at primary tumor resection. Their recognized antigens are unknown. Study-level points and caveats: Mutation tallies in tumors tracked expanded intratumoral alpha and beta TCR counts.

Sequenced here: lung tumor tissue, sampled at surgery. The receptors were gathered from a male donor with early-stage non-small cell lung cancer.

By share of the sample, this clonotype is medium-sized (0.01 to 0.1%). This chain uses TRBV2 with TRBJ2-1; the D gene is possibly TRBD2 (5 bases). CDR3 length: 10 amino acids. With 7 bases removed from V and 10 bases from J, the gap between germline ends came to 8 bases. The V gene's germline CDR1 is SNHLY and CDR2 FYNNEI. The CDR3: CASTDLEQFF. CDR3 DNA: TGTGCCAGCACGGACTTGGAGCAGTTCTTC.

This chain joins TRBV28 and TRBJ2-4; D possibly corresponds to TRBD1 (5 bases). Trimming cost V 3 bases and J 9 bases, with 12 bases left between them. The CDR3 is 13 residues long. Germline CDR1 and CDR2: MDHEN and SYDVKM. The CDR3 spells CASSLRQRGIQYF. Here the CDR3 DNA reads TGTGCCAGCAGTTTGCGTCAAAGGGGCATTCAGTACTTC.

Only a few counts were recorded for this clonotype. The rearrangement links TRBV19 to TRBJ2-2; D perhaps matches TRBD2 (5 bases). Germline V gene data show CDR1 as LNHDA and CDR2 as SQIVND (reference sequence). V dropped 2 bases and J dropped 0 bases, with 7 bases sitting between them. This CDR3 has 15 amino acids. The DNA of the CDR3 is TGTGCCAGTAGTATAACGGGGACGAACACCGGGGAGCTGTTTTTT. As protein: CASSITGTNTGELFF.

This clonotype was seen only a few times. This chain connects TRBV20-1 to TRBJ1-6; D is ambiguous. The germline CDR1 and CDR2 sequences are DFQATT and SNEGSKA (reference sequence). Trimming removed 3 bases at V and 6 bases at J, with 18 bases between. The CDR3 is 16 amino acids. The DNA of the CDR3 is TGCAGTGCTAGCACCGAAGGGCGAATTTTTAATTCACCCCTCCACTTT. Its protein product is CSASTEGRIFNSPLHF.

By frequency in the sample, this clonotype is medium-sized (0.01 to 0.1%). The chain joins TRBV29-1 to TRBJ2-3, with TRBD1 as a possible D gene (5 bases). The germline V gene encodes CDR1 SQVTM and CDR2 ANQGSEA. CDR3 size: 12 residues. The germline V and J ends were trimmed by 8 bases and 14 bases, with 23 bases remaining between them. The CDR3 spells CSPAPGLILPYF. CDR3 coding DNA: TGCAGCCCGGCGCCAGGGCTAATCCTTCCGTATTTT.

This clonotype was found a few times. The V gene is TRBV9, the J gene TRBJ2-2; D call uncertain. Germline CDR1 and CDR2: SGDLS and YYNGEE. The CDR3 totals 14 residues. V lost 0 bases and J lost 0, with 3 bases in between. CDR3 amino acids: CASSVVANTGELFF. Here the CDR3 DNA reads TGTGCCAGCAGCGTAGTCGCGAACACCGGGGAGCTGTTTTTT.

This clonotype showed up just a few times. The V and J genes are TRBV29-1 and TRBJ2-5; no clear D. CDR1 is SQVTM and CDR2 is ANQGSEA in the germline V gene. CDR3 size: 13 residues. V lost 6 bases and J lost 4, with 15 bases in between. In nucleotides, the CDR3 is TGCAGCGTCTCAGACCCGGTGGTAGAGACCCAGTACTTC. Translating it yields CSVSDPVVETQYF.

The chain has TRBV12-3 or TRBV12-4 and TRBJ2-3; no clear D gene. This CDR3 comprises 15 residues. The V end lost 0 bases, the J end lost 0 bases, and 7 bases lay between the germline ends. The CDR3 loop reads CASSLAGASTDTQYF. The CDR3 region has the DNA TGTGCCAGCAGTTTAGCCGGAGCTAGCACAGATACGCAGTATTTT.

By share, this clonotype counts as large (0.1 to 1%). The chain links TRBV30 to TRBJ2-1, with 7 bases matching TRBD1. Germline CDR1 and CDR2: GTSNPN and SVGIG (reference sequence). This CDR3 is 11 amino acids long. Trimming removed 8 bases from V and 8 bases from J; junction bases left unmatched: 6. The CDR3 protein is CATRDRYEQFF. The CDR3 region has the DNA TGTGCCACCCGGGACAGATATGAGCAGTTCTTC.

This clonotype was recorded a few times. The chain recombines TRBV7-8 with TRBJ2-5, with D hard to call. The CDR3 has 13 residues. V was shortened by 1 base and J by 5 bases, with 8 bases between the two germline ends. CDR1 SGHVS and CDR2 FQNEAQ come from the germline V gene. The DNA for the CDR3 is TGTGCCAGCAGCTTAGAACTGGTCGAGACCCAGTACTTC. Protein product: CASSLELVETQYF.

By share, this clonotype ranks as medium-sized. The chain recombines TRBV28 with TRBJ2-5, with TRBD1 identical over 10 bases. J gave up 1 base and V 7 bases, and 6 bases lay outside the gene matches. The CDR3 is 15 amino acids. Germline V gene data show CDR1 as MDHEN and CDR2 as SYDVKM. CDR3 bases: TGTGCCAGCACCCTGGGACAGGGGCCCCAAGAGACCCAGTACTTC. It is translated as CASTLGQGPQETQYF.